Listed here are 10 T cell receptor beta chains from one sample, sequenced in a study of T cell repertoires in cytomegalovirus infection. TCRdb re-derived calls from the reads in MiXCR, one entry per CDR3 protein. This sample yields around 900,000 distinct CDR3 sequences, of which around 32% are seen a single time; more than 13% belongs to the top ten. Which antigens these TCRs recognize remains unknown. The specimen was cultured CD8+ T cells from PBMCs, collected from culture after CMV antigen stimulation. The receptors stem from a human donor in good health (CMV status not recorded). Some clones in this sample may be carry-over from other donors' samples.

The gene calls are TRBV2 and TRBJ1-3; 7 nucleotides align to TRBD1. Germline V gene lookup returns CDR1 SNHLY and CDR2 FYNNEI. This CDR3 is built from 15 residues. The V and J ends lost 7 bases and 0 bases, in that order; junction bases with no gene match: 6. CDR3 in amino acids: CASIGTASSGNTIYF. The CDR3 nucleotides read TGTGCCAGCATCGGGACAGCAAGCTCTGGAAACACCATATATTTT.

This clonotype was counted between two and nine times. This chain links TRBV7-9 with TRBJ1-2; D is uncertain. The V gene lost 4 bases and the J gene lost 2 bases, with 11 bases spanning the gap. This CDR3 comprises 14 residues. The V gene's germline CDR1 is SEHNR and CDR2 FQNEAQ (reference sequence). The DNA of the CDR3 is TGTGCCAGCAGCTCGTCAGGCGAAAACTATGGCTACACCTTC. As protein: CASSSSGENYGYTF.

The chain joins TRBV12-3 or TRBV12-4 to TRBJ2-2, with TRBD2 identical over 9 bases. The V segment lost 5 bases and the J segment 1 base; nucleotides outside the gene matches: 5. This CDR3 region has 16 residues. The CDR3 loop is CASSPGLALNTGELFF. CDR3 nucleotide sequence: TGTGCCAGCAGTCCCGGACTAGCGTTGAACACCGGGGAGCTGTTTTTT.

In this sample, this clonotype turned up many times. The rearrangement joins TRBV7-9 to TRBJ2-1; 9 positions match TRBD1. The CDR3 is made up of 16 amino acids. The ends lost 3 bases at V and 6 bases at J; junction bases unmatched: 9. Germline lookup yields CDR1 SEHNR and CDR2 FQNEAQ (reference sequence). The CDR3 loop reads CASSLGQGRRANEQFF. The CDR3 nucleotides are TGTGCCAGCAGCTTGGGACAGGGCCGTCGGGCCAATGAGCAGTTCTTC.

This clonotype was recorded only once. Possible read error: a much larger clone is one base away. V and J are TRBV7-8 and TRBJ1-5; D is undetermined. The CDR3 contains 17 residues. Germline loops: CDR1 SGHVS, CDR2 FQNEAQ. The CDR3 nucleotides read TGTGCCGGCAGCTCCGGAGGCTTGTTGATAGGGAATCAGCCCCAGCATTTT. Its protein is CAGSSGGLLIGNQPQHF.

This clonotype was seen a few times. The CDR3 reads CASSLYVAGRPETQYF. CDR3 bases: TGTGCCAGCAGCTTATACGTAGCGGGGCGGCCGGAGACCCAGTACTTC. The chain links TRBV7-2 to TRBJ2-5, with 8 bases identical to TRBD2. The CDR3 covers 16 residues. From germline, CDR1 is SGHTA and CDR2 FQGNSA. V lost 2 bases, J lost 5 bases, and 10 bases stayed unmatched.

V is TRBV12-3 or TRBV12-4 and J is TRBJ2-7; 11 bases are a match to TRBD2. V lost 6 bases and J lost 5; bases outside the gene matches: 9. The CDR3 is made up of 15 amino acids. CDR3 sequence: CASSTLAGGHHEQYF. The CDR3 DNA reads TGTGCCAGCAGCACCTTAGCGGGGGGGCACCACGAGCAGTACTTC.

The chain couples TRBV7-8 to TRBJ2-4; 8 bases match TRBD1. This CDR3 has 16 amino acids. CDR1 is SGHVS and CDR2 is FQNEAQ in the germline V gene. V shed 5 bases, J shed 0 bases, and the junction held 6 bases outside the gene matches. The CDR3 here is CASSQDRGRAKNIQYF. In DNA form, the CDR3 reads TGTGCCAGCAGCCAAGACAGGGGCCGAGCCAAAAACATTCAGTACTTC.

This chain joins TRBV20-1 and TRBJ1-2; 9 bases line up with TRBD1. The CDR3 contains 15 residues. V was clipped by 5 bases and J by 4 bases; unmatched bases: 11. Germline lookup yields CDR1 DFQATT and CDR2 SNEGSKA (reference sequence). The DNA of the CDR3 is TGCAGTGCTCCTACACGGGACAGGGAGCCCTATGGCTACACCTTC. As protein: CSAPTRDREPYGYTF.

This clonotype was found a few times. The genes are TRBV10-3 and TRBJ1-3; TRBD1 agrees at 10 bases. V was pared by 6 bases and J by 8 bases, with 1 base of the junction left unmatched. This CDR3 region has 12 residues. Germline assignment: CDR1 ENHRY and CDR2 SYGVKD. CDR3 amino acids: CAIRDRGDTIYF. CDR3 DNA: TGTGCCATCAGGGACAGGGGGGACACCATATATTTT.